This T cell receptor beta chain emerged from a study of T cells in Graves' hyperthyroidism and ophthalmopathy. J lost 4 bases, V lost 9 bases, and 12 bases had no gene match. CDR3 length equals 15 residues. CDR1 and CDR2 (germline): SEHNR, FQNEAQ (reference sequence). RNA transcripts served as the template for amplifying TCR beta CDR3 regions. In the first-round RT-PCR of the TCR CDR3, the HTBI primer set was used. A single record per CDR3 protein comes from TCRdb applying MiXCR to the multiplex PCR reads. The table has fewer than 750,000 distinct CDR3 sequences, approximately 15% seen once. This clonotype was detected ten times or more.

The TCR was taken from a woman in her fifties or sixties with Graves' ophthalmopathy. The chain uses TRBV7-9 and TRBJ2-1, with 7 bases fitting TRBD2. Sequences were obtained from blood. This chain's CDR3 is CASRRSGGHYNEQFF. CDR3 sequence (DNA): TGTGCCAGTCGTAGGTCGGGAGGTCATTACAATGAGCAGTTCTTC. Complete variable domain (other parts from reference TRBV7-9 and TRBJ2-1): DTGVSQNPRHKITKRGQNVTFRCDPISEHNRLYWYRQTLGQGPEFLTYFQNEAQLEKSRLLSDRFSAERPKGSFSTLEIQRTEQGDSAMYLCASRRSGGHYNEQFFGPGTRLTVL.